This section outlines one T cell receptor beta chain sequence together with its context. J was trimmed by 2 bases and V by 1 base; bases with no gene match: 4. From germline, CDR1 is SQVTM and CDR2 ANQGSEA. This CDR3 comprises 15 residues. In the original workflow: Quantification of nucleated cells was approximated via reference gene primer amplification. The assay was immunoSEQ multiplex PCR, and TCRdb's table has in-frame clones only and misses some. V and J calls and clone size are as listed in that table; D and trimming were resolved from the DNA. The table has about 300,000 clones, more than 70% seen once; the top ten hold more than 6.5%. The data are from a study of blood T cell repertoires in COVID-19. Study overall: Acute and convalescent COVID-19 samples came from the United States, Italy and Spain. Sample material is recorded as cDNA or gDNA derived from T cells, B-cell-depleted T cells, or PBMCs.

The chain combines TRBV29-1 with TRBJ2-3, with TRBD2 matching 9 bases. The sequence was obtained from a woman under 40 who had recovered from COVID-19. Sequenced input: peripheral blood. The CDR3 nucleotides read TGCAGCGTTGAAGGGATAGCGGGGGACACAGATACGCAGTATTTT. Translating gives CSVEGIAGDTDTQYF.